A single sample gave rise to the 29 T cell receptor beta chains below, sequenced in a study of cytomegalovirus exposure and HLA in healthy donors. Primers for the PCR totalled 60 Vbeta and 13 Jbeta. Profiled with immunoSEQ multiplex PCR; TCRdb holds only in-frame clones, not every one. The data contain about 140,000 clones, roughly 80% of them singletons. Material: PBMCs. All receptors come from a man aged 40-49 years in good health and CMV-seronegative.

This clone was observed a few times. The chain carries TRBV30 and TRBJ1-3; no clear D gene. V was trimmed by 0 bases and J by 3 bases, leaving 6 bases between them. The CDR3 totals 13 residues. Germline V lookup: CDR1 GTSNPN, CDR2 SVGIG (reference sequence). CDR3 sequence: CAWSVSGGNTIYF. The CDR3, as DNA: TGTGCCTGGAGTGTATCAGGTGGAAACACCATATATTTT.

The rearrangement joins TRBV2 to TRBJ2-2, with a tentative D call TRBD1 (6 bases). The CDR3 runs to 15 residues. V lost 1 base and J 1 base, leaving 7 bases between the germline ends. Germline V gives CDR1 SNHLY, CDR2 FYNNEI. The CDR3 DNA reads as TGTGCCAGCAGTGAAGGGACAGTGAACACCGGGGAGCTGTTTTTT. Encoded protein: CASSEGTVNTGELFF.

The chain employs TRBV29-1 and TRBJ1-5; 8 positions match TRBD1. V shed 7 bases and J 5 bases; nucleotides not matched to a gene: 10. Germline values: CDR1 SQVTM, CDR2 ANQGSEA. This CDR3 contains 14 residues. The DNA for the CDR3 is TGCAGCGCAAATACAGGGGGTACAGATCAGCCCCAGCATTTT. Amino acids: CSANTGGTDQPQHF.

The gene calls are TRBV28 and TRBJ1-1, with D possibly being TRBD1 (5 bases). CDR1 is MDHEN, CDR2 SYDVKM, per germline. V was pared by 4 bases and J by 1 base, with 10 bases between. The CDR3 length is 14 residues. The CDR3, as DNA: TGTGCCAGCAGTTGGGCGGGGGGGAACACTGAAGCTTTCTTT. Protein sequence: CASSWAGGNTEAFF.

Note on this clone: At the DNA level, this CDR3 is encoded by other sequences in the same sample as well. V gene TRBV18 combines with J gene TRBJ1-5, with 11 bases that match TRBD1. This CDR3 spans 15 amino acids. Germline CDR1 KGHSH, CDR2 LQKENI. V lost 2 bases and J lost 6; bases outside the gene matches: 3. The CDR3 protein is CASSPGQGAFQPQHF. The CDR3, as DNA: TGTGCCAGCTCACCAGGACAGGGGGCCTTTCAGCCCCAGCATTTT.

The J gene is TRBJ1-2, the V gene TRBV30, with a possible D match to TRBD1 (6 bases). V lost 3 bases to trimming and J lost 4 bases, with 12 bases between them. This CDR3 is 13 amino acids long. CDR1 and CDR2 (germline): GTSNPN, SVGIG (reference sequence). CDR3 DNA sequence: TGTGCCTGGAGGCCCGGACAGCCCTATGGCTACACCTTC. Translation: CAWRPGQPYGYTF. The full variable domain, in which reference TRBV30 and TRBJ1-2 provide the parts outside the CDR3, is SQTIHQWPATLVQPVGSPLSLECTVEGTSNPNLYWYRQAAGRGLQLLFYSVGIGQISSEVPQNLSASRPQDRQFILSSKKLLLSDSGFYLCAWRPGQPYGYTFGSGTRLTVV.

This CDR3 is CSVGAGRPPEAFF. CDR3 DNA: TGCAGCGTTGGAGCCGGGAGGCCCCCTGAAGCTTTCTTT. The V and J genes are TRBV29-1 and TRBJ1-1; D not resolved. This CDR3 spans 13 amino acids. Deletions cut 4 bases from V and 6 bases from J, with 15 bases between. Per the germline V gene, CDR1 is SQVTM and CDR2 is ANQGSEA.

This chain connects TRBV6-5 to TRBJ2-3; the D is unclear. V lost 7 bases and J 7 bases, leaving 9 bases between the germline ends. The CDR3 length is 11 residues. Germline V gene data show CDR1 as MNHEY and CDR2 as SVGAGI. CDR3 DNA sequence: TGTGCCAGCATGGGCTGGAATACGCAGTATTTT. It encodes CASMGWNTQYF.

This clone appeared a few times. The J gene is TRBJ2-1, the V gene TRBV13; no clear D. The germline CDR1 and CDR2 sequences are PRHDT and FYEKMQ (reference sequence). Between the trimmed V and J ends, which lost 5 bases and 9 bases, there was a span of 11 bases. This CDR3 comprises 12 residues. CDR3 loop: CASSRRVGEQFF. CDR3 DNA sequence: TGTGCCAGCAGCCGACGGGTTGGTGAGCAGTTCTTC.

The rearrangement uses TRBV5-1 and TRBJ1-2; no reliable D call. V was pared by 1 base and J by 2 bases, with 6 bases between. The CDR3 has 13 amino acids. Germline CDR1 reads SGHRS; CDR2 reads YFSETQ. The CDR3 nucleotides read TGCGCCAGCAGCTTGCAGGCCAACTATGGCTACACCTTC. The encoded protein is CASSLQANYGYTF.

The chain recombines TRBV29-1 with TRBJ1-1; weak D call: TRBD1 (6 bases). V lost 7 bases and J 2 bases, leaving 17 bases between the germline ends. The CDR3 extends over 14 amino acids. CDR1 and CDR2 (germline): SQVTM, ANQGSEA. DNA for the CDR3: TGCAGCGCCAACCTACAGGGCATTAACACTGAAGCTTTCTTT. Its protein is CSANLQGINTEAFF.

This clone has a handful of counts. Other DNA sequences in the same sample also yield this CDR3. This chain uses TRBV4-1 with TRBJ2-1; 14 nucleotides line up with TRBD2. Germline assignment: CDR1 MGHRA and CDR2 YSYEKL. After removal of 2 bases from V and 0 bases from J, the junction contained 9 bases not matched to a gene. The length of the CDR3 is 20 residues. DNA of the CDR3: TGCGCCAGCAGCCAACGACTAGCGGGGGGGACTACCTACTCCTACAATGAGCAGTTCTTC. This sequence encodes CASSQRLAGGTTYSYNEQFF.

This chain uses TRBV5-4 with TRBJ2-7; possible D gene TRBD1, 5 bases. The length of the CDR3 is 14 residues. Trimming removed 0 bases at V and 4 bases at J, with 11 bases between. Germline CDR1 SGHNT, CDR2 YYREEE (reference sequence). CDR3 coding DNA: TGTGCCAGCAGCTTGGAGGCAGGGCGATACGAGCAGTACTTC. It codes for CASSLEAGRYEQYF.

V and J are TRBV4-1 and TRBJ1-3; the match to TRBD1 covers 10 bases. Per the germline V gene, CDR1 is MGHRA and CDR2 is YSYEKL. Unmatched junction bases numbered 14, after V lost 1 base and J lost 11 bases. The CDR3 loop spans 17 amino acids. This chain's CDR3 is CASSQGGGQGGIKAIYF. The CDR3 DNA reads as TGCGCCAGCAGCCAAGGCGGCGGACAGGGGGGGATAAAGGCCATATATTTT.

The CDR3 reads CASSSKLASGGRSSYNEQFF. As DNA, the CDR3 is TGCGCCAGCAGCTCCAAACTGGCCAGCGGGGGGCGAAGCTCCTACAATGAGCAGTTCTTC. The chain links TRBV5-1 to TRBJ2-1; 9 bases agree with TRBD2. Unmatched junction bases numbered 16, after V lost 3 bases and J lost 0 bases. Germline CDR1 SGHRS, CDR2 YFSETQ. The CDR3 length is 20 residues. Based on the CDR3 plus reference TRBV5-1 and TRBJ2-1, the full variable domain is KAGVTQTPRYLIKTRGQQVTLSCSPISGHRSVSWYQQTPGQGLQFLFEYFSETQRNKGNFPGRFSGRQFSNSRSEMNVSTLELGDSALYLCASSSKLASGGRSSYNEQFFGPGTRLTVL.

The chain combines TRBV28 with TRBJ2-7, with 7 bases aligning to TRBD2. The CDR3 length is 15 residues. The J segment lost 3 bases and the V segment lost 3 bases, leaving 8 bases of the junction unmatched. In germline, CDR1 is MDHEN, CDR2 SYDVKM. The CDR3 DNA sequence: TGTGCCAGCAGTTTGGGAGGGAGCCCCCTCTACGAGCAGTACTTC. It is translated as CASSLGGSPLYEQYF.

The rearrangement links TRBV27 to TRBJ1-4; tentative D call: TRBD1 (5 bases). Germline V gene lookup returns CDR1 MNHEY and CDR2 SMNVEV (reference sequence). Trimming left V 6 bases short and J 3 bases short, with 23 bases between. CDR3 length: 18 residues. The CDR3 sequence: CASSQKFWQGSSNEKLFF. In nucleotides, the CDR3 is TGTGCCAGCAGCCAAAAATTTTGGCAGGGCTCATCTAATGAAAAACTGTTTTTT.

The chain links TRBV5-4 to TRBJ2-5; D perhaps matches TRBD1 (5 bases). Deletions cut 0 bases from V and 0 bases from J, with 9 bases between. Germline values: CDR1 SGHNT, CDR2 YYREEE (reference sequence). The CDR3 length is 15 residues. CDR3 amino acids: CASSLGGRDQETQYF. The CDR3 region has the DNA TGTGCCAGCAGCTTGGGTGGCAGGGACCAAGAGACCCAGTACTTC.

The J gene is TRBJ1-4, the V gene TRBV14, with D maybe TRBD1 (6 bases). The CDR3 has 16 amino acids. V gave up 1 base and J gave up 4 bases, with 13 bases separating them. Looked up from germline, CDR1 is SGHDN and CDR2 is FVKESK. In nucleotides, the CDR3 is TGTGCCAGCAGCCAAGTATTGGACAGATATAATGAAAAACTGTTTTTT. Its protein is CASSQVLDRYNEKLFF.

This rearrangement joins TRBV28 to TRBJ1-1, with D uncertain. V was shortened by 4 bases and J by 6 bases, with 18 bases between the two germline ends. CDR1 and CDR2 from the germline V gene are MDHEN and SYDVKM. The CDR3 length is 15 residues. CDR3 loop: CASSSRAPVVPEAFF. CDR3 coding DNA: TGTGCCAGCAGTTCTAGAGCCCCAGTGGTTCCTGAAGCTTTCTTT.

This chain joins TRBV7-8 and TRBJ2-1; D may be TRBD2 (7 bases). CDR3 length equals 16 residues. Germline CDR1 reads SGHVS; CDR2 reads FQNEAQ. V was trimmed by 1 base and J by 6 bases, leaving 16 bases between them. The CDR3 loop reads CASSLDPRRGGNEQFF. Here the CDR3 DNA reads TGTGCCAGCAGCTTAGACCCGAGAAGGGGGGGCAATGAGCAGTTCTTC.

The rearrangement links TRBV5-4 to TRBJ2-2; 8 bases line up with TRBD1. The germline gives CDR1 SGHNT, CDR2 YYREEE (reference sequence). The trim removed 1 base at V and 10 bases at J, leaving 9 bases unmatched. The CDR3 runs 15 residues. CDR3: CASSLSQGAREELFF. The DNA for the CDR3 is TGTGCCAGCAGCTTGTCTCAGGGGGCTAGGGAGGAGCTGTTTTTT.

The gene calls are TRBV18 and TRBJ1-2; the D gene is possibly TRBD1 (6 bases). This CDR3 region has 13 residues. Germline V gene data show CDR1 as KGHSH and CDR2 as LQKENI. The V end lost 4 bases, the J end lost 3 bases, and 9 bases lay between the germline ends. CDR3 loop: CASSQGEDYGYTF. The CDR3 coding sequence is TGTGCCAGCTCACAGGGGGAAGACTATGGCTACACCTTC.

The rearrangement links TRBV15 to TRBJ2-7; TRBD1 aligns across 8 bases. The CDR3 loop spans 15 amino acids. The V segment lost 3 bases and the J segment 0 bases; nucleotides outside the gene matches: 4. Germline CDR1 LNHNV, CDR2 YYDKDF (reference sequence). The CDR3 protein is CATSRGGQASYEQYF. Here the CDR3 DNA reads TGTGCCACCAGCAGGGGGGGACAGGCCTCCTACGAGCAGTACTTC.

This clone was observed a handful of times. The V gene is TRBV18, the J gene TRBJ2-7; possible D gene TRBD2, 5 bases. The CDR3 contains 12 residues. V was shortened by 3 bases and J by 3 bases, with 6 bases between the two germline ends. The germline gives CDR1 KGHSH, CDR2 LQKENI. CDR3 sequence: CASSPAGYEQYF. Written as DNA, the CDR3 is TGTGCCAGCTCACCCGCGGGCTACGAGCAGTACTTC.

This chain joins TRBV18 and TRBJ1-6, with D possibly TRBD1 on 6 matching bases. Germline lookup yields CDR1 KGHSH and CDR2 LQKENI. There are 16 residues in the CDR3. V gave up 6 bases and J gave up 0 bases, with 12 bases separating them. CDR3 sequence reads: CASSRDTSSYNSPLHF. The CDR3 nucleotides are TGTGCCAGCTCCCGGGACACCAGCTCCTATAATTCACCCCTCCACTTT.

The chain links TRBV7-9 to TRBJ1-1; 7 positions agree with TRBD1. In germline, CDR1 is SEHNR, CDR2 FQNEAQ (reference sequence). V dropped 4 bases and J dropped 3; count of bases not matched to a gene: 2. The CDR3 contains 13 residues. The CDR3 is CASSSGGDTEAFF. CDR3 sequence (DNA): TGTGCCAGCAGCTCAGGGGGAGACACTGAAGCTTTCTTT.

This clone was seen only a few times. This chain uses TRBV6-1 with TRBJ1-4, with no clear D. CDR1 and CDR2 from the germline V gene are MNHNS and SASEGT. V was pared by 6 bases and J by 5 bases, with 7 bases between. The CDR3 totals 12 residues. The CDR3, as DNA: TGTGCCAGCAGGTTGCAGAATGAAAAACTGTTTTTT. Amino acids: CASRLQNEKLFF.

The CDR3 here is CASSLSVSYEQYF. DNA of the CDR3: TGTGCCAGCAGCTTGTCTGTATCCTACGAGCAGTACTTC. The V gene is TRBV5-4, the J gene TRBJ2-5; no clear D gene. The J call is uncertain, as TRBJ2-7 better fits the DNA end. CDR1 SGHNT and CDR2 YYREEE come from the germline V gene (reference sequence). The CDR3 extends over 13 amino acids.